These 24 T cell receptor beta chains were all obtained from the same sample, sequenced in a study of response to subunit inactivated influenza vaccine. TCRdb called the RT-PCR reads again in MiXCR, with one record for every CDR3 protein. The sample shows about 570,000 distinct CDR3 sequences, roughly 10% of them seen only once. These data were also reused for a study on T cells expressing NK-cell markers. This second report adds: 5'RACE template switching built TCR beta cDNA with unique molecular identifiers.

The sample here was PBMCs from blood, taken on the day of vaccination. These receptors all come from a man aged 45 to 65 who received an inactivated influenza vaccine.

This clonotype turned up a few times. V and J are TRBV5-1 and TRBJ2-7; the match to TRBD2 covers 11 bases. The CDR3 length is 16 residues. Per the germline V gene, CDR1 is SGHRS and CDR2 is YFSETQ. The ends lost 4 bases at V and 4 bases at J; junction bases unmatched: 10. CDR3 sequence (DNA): TGCGCCAGCAGCCCGGTGACTAGCGGGAAAAGTTACGAGCAGTACTTC. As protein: CASSPVTSGKSYEQYF.

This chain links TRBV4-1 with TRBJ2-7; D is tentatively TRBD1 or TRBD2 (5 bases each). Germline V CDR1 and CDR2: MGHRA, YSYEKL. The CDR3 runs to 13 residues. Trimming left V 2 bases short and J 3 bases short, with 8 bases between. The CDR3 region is CASSQRDGYEQYF. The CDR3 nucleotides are TGCGCCAGCAGCCAACGGGACGGCTACGAGCAGTACTTC.

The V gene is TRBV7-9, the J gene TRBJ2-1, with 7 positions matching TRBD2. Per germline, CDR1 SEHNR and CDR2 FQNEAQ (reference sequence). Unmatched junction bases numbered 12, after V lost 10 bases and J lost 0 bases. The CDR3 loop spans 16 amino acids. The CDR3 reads CATSYLGGSSYNEQFF. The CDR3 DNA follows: TGTGCCACCTCCTATTTGGGGGGGAGCTCCTACAATGAGCAGTTCTTC.

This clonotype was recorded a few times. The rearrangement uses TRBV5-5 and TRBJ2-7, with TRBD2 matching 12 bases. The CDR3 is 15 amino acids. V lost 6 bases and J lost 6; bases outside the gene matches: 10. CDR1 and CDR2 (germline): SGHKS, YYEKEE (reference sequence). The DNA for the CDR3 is TGTGCCAGCACTCTACGGACTAGCGGGAACGGCGAGCAGTACTTC. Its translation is CASTLRTSGNGEQYF.

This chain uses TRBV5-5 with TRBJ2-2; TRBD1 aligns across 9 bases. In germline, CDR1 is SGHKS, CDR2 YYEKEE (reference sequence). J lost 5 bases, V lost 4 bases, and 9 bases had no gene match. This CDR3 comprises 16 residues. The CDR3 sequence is CASSQQGAIVTGELFF. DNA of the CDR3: TGTGCCAGCAGCCAACAGGGGGCTATTGTGACCGGGGAGCTGTTTTTT.

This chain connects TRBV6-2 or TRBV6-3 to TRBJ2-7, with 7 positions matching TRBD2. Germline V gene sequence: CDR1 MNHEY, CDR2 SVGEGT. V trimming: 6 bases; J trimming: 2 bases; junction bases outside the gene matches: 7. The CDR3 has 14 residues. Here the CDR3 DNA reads TGTGCCAGCAGAGTGGAGCGGGGACCCTACGAGCAGTACTTC. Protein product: CASRVERGPYEQYF.

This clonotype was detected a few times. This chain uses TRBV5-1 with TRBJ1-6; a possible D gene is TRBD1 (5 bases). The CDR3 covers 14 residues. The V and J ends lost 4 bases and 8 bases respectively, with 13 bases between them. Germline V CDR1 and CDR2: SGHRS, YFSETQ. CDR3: CASSGGGRDSPLHF. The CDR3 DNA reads TGCGCCAGCAGCGGTGGGGGAAGAGATTCACCCCTCCACTTT. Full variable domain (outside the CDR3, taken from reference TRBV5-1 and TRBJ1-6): KAGVTQTPRYLIKTRGQQVTLSCSPISGHRSVSWYQQTPGQGLQFLFEYFSETQRNKGNFPGRFSGRQFSNSRSEMNVSTLELGDSALYLCASSGGGRDSPLHFGNGTRLTVT.

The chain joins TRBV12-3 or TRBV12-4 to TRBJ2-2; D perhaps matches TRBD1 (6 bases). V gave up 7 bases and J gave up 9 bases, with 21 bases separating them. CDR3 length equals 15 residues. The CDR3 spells CASTSQPLGGRELFF. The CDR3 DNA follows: TGTGCCAGCACGTCTCAACCTCTTGGGGGCCGGGAGCTGTTTTTT.

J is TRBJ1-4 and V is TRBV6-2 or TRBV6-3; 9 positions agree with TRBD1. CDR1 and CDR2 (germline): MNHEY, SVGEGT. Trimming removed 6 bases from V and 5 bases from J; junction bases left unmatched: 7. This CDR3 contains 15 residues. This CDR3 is CASRQQGAYNEKLFF. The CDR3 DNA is TGTGCCAGCAGACAACAGGGGGCCTACAATGAAAAACTGTTTTTT.

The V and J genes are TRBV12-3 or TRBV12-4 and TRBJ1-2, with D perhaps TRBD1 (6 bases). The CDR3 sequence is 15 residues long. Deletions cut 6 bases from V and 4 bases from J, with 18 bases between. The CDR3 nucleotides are TGTGCCAGCAGCCAGAACGCCGGGACAATCTATGGCTACACCTTC. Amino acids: CASSQNAGTIYGYTF.

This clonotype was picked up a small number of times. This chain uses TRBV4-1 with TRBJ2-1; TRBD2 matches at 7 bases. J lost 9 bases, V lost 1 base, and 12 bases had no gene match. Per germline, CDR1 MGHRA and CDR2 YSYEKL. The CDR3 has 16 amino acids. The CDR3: CASSQVFTSDGGEQFF. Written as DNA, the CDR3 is TGCGCCAGCAGCCAAGTTTTTACTAGCGACGGTGGTGAGCAGTTCTTC.

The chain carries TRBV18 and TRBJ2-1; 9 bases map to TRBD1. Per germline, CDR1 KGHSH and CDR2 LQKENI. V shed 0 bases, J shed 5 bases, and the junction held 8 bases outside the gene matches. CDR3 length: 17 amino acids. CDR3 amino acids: CASSPPAWDRDDNEQFF. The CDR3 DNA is TGTGCCAGCTCACCACCCGCCTGGGACAGGGATGACAATGAGCAGTTCTTC.

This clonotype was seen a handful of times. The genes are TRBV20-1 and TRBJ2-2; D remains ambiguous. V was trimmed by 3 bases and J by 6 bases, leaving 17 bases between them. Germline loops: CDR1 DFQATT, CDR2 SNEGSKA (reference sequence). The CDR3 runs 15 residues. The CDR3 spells CSASAWAMRSGELFF. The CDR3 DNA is TGCAGTGCTAGTGCATGGGCGATGAGGTCCGGGGAGCTGTTTTTT.

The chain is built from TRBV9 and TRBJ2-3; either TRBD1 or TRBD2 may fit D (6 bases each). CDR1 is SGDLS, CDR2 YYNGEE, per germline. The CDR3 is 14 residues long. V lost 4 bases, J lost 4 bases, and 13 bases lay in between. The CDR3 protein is CASSIRRGSDTQYF. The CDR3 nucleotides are TGTGCCAGCAGCATAAGGAGGGGGTCAGATACGCAGTATTTT. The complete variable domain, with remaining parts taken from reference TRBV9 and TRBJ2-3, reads DSGVTQTPKHLITATGQRVTLRCSPRSGDLSVYWYQQSLDQGLQFLIQYYNGEERAKGNILERFSAQQFPDLHSELNLSSLELGDSALYFCASSIRRGSDTQYFGPGTRLTVL.

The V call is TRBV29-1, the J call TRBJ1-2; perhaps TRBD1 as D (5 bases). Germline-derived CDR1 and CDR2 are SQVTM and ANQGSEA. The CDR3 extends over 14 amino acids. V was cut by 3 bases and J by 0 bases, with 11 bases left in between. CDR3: CSVDREPTNYGYTF. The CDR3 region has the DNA TGCAGCGTTGACAGGGAGCCCACTAACTATGGCTACACCTTC.

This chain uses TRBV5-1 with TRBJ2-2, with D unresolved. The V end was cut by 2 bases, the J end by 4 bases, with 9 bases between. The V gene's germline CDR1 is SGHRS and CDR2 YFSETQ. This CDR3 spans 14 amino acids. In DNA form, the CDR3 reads TGCGCCAGCAGCTTTGGGGATGGCACCGGGGAGCTGTTTTTT. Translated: CASSFGDGTGELFF.

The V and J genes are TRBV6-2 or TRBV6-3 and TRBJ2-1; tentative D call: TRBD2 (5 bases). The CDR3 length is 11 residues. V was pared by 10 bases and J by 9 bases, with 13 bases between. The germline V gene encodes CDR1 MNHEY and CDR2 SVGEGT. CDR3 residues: CATSKRAEQFF. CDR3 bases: TGTGCCACTAGCAAAAGGGCTGAGCAGTTCTTC.

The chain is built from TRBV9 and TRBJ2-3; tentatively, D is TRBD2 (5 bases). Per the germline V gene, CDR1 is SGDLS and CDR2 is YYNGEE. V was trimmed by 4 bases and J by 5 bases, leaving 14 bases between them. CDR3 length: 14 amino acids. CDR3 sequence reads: CASSPRTEGDTQYF. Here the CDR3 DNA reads TGTGCCAGCAGCCCGAGAACTGAGGGAGATACGCAGTATTTT.

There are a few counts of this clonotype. The CDR3 sequence: CASSQSRTGSNQPQHF. CDR3 nucleotide sequence: TGTGCCAGCAGCCAATCCCGGACAGGTAGCAATCAGCCCCAGCATTTT. The rearrangement joins TRBV16 to TRBJ1-5, with 7 bases aligning to TRBD1. The germline V gene has CDR1 KGHSY and CDR2 FQNENV. V trimming: 0 bases; J trimming: 0 bases; junction bases outside the gene matches: 2. The CDR3 runs 16 residues. The full variable domain, completed using reference TRBV16 and TRBJ1-5, is GEEVAQTPKHLVRGEGQKAKLYCAPIKGHSYVFWYQQVLKNEFKFLISFQNENVFDETGMPKERFSAKCLPNSPCSLEIQATKLEDSAVYFCASSQSRTGSNQPQHFGDGTRLSIL.

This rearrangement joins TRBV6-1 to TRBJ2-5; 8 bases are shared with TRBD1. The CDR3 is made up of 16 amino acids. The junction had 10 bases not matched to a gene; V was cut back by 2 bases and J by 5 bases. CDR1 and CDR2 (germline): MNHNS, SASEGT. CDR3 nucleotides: TGTGCCAGCAGTGAACTAGGACAGGGTCTTCTCGAGACCCAGTACTTC. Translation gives CASSELGQGLLETQYF.

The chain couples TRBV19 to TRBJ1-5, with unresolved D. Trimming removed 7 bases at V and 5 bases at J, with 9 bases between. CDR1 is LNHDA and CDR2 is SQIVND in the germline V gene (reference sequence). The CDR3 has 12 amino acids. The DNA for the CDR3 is TGTGCCAGTAAAAAGGGCCATCAGCCCCAGCATTTT. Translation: CASKKGHQPQHF.

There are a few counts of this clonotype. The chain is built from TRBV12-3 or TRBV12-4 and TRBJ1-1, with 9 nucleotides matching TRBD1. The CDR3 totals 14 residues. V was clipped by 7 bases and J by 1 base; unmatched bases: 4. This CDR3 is CASTRDRENTEAFF. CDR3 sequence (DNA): TGTGCCAGCACTAGGGACAGGGAGAACACTGAAGCTTTCTTT.

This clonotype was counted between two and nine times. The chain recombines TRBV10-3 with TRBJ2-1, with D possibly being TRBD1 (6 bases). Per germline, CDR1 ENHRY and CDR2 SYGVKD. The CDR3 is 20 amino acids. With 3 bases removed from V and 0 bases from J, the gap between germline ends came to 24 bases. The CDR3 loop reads CAISDPLNPTGSSSYNEQFF. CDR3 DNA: TGTGCCATCAGTGACCCTTTAAACCCTACAGGGTCGAGCTCCTACAATGAGCAGTTCTTC.

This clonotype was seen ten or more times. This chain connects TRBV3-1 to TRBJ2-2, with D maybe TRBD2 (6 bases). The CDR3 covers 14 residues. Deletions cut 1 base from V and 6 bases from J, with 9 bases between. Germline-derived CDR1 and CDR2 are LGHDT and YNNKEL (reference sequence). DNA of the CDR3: TGTGCCAGCAGCCAAGTCTCGGGGGCCGGGGAGCTGTTTTTT. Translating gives CASSQVSGAGELFF.